This record concerns one T cell receptor beta chain sequence. The antigen remains unidentified. The data were taken from a study of response to subunit inactivated influenza vaccine. Study-wide findings and caveats: The authors suggested that few new T cells are recruited per seasonal influenza vaccination.

CDR3 length equals 17 residues. Looked up from germline, CDR1 is DFQATT and CDR2 is SNEGSKA (reference sequence). The V segment lost 2 bases and the J segment 4 bases; nucleotides outside the gene matches: 15. TCRdb reprocessed the RT-PCR reads via MiXCR and lists one record per CDR3 protein. The sample includes fewer than 700,000 distinct CDR3 sequences, 13% of them seen just once. The rearrangement links TRBV20-1 to TRBJ2-3, with TRBD2 matching over 7 bases. Source: PBMCs from blood, taken roughly 47 days after vaccination. This TCR was sampled from a man in his forties or fifties who received an inactivated influenza vaccine. As DNA, the CDR3 is TGCAGTGCTAGATCCCAAATCGGGGCGGGAGATCCAGATACGCAGTATTTT. This codes for CSARSQIGAGDPDTQYF.